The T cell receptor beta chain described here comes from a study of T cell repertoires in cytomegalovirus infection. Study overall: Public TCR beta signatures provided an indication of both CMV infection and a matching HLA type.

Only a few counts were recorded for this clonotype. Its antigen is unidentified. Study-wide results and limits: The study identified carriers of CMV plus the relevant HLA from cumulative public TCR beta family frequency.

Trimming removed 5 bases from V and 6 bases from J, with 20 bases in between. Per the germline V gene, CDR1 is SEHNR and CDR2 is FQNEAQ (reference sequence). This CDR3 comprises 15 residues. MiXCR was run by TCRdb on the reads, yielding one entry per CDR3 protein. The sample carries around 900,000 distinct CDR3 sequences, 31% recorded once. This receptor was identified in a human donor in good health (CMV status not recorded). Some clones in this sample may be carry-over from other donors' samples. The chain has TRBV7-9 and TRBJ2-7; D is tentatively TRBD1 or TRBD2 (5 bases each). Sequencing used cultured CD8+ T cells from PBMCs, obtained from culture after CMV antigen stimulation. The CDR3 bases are TGTGCCAGCAGCACCAGCCGGGACGGCCTTCTCGAGCAGTACTTC. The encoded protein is CASSTSRDGLLEQYF.